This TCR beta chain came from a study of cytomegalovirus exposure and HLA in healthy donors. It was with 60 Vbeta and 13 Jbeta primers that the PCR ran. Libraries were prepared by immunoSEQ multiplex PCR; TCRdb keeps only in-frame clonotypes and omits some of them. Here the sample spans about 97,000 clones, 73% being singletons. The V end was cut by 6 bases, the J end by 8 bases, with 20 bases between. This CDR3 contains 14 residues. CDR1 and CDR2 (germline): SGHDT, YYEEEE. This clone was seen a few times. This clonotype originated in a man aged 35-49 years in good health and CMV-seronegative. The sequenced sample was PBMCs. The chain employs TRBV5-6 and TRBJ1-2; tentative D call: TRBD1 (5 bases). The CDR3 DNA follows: TGTGCCAGCATCAACTGGGGGAGGCTCGACGGCTACACCTTC. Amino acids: CASINWGRLDGYTF. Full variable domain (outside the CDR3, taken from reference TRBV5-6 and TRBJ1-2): DAGVTQSPTHLIKTRGQQVTLRCSPKSGHDTVSWYQQALGQGPQFIFQYYEEEERQRGNFPDRFSGHQFPNYSSELNVNALLLGDSALYLCASINWGRLDGYTFGSGTRLTVV.